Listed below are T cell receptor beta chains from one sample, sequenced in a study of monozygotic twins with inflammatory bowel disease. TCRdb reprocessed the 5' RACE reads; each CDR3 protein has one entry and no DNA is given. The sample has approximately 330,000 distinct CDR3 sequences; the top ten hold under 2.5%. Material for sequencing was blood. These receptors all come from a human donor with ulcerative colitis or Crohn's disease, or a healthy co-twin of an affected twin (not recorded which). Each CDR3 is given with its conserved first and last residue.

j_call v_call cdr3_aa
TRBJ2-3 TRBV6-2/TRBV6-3 CASSKLAGVADTQYF
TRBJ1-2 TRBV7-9 CASSLALRQGPNGYTF
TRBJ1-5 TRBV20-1 CSAGTGVMGQPQHF
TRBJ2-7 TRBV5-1 CASSSERGSGIEQYF
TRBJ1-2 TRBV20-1 CSARSSSGYGYTF
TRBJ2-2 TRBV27 CASSLWQERVGELFF
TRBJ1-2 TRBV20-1 CSAALDYGYTF
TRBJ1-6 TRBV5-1 CASSSSGGGGGRSPLHF
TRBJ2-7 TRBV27 CASSRGQGTQYF
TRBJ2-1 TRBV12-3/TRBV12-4 CASSFGGDEQFF
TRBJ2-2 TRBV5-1 CASRGVNTGELFF
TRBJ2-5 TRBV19 CASSISGQGLGETQYF
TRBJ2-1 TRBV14 CASSQYAWQGGYNEQFF
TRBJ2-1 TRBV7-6 CASSFSNYNEQFF
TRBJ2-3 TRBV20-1 CSASYSQGSTDTQYF
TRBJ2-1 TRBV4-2 CASSRTGTSGLNEQFF
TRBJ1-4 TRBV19 CASSISGREDEKLFF
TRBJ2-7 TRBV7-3 CASSLKGQGTEQYF
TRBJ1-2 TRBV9 CASSGLYGYTF
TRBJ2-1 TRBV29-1 CSVIGQGAGNEQFF
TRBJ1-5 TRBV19 CASSISGGARQPQHF
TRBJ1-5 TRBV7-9 CASSPGQDNQPQHF
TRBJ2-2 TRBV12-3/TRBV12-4 CASSQEGGTGELFF
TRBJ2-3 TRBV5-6 CASSLLIGRWTDTQYF
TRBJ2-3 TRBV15 CATSRGRQSTDTQYF
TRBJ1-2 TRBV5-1 CASSLNTLNYGYTF
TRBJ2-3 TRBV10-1 CASSPRAGGVSDTQYF
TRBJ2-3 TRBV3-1 CASSPGRRVDTDTQYF
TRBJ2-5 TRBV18 CASSLSRGQGETQYF
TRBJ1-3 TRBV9 CASSPFSGNTIYF
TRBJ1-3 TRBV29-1 CSVEAATAGNTIYF
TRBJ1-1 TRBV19 CASSSEEGANTEAFF
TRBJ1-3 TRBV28 CASSLPRGFSSGNTIYF
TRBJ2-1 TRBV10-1 CASSESATLSYNEQFF
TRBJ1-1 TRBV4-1 CASSQDPGLNTEAFF
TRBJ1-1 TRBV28 CASSPLGQSNTEAFF
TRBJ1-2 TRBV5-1 CASSKMDPNYGYTF
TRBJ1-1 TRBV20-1 CSALGQEVSEAFF
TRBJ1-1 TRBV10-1 CASSDPENTEAFF
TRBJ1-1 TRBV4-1 CASTIERWGLPEAFF
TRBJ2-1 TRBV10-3 CAISEKGNEQFF
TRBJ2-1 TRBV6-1 CATWGRVYNEQFF
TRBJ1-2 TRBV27 CASSFQGQGSYGYTF
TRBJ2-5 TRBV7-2 CASSQTGLAGGAAQYF
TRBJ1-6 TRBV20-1 CSAIQDANSPLHF
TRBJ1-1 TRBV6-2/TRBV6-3 CASSYRQGLYTEAFF
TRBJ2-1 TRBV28 CASSGLTGDNEQFF
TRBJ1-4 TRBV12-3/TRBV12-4 CASSFGEGAREKLFF
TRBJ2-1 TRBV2 CASSDQARSGIF
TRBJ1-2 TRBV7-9 CASSLGMGHGYTF
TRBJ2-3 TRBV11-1 CASSLNKGRAESTDTQYF
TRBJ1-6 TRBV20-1 CSARAGSSPLHF